These T cell receptor beta chains were read from a single sample in a study of shared clonotypes between healthy human individuals. Some clones are missing from TCRdb's copy, which holds only in-frame ones; the method was immunoSEQ multiplex PCR. The data contain around 2,000,000 clones, around 93% of them singletons. Specimen: naive CD8+ T cells from PBMCs. These receptors all stem from a young man in good health. Some clones in this sample may be carry-over from other donors' samples. Each CDR3 is given with its conserved first and last residue. A D gene is named only where the DNA matches it firmly. Clone size is given for some rows only: seen once, a few or many times, or a class if the clone is expanded.

clone size	V gene	J gene	D gene	CDR3 DNA	CDR3 protein
once	TRBV2	TRBJ1-4	NA	TGTGCCCAACGGGGAGCTCAAGATGAAAAACTGTTTTTT	CAQRGAQDEKLFF
NA	TRBV11-1	TRBJ2-7	NA	TGTGCCAGCAGCCACCCGGGGGATTGGACCTACGAGCAGTACTTC	CASSHPGDWTYEQYF
NA	TRBV10-1	TRBJ2-3	TRBD2	TGCGCCAGCAGTGAGCGGATGATCCAGCGGGAGAAAACAGATACGCAGTATTTT	CASSERMIQREKTDTQYF
NA	TRBV10-3	TRBJ2-2	NA	TGTGCCATCAGTGAGTCCTCCGGGGGCAAGACGAACACCGGGGAGCTGTTTTTT	CAISESSGGKTNTGELFF
NA	TRBV27	TRBJ2-1	NA	TGTGCCAGCAGTTTATTGGCGGGCGGGTCCCCATGGAATGAGCAGTTCTTC	CASSLLAGGSPWNEQFF
NA	TRBV5-1	TRBJ2-3	NA	TGCGCCAGCAGCTCGAGCGCTAGCGGCCTACTTTGGGGGCCAACAGATACGCAGTATTTT	CASSSSASGLLWGPTDTQYF
NA	TRBV6-5	TRBJ1-5	NA	TGTGCCAGCCGAGCCGTCTACAATCAGCCCCAGCATTTT	CASRAVYNQPQHF
once	TRBV6-1	TRBJ1-5	NA	TGTGCCAGCAGTGAATATAGACCCTATAGCAATCAGCCCCAGCATTTT	CASSEYRPYSNQPQHF
NA	TRBV7-8	TRBJ1-6	NA	TGTGCCAGCAGCTTAATACAGATGCCCAATTCACCCCTCCACTTT	CASSLIQMPNSPLHF
NA	TRBV9	TRBJ2-1	TRBD1	TGTGCCAGCAGCCCACATCCAGGGGGCTACAATGAGCAGTTCTTC	CASSPHPGGYNEQFF
NA	TRBV19	TRBJ1-2	NA	TGTGCCAGTAGTATAGATCGGGAGCCCTTCGGCTACACCTTC	CASSIDREPFGYTF
NA	TRBV19	TRBJ2-7	TRBD1	TGTGCCAGTAGTAACAGGGGGCTCTCCTACGAGCAGTACTTC	CASSNRGLSYEQYF
NA	TRBV7-8	TRBJ2-1	TRBD2	TGTGCCAGCAGCTCAGCGGGGACCCTCTACAATGAGCAGTTCTTC	CASSSAGTLYNEQFF
NA	TRBV9	TRBJ1-1	NA	TGTGCCAGCAGCCGCCCCGGGGGCTGGCCTGACGAAGAAGCTGAAGCTTTCTTT	CASSRPGGWPDEEAEAFF
NA	TRBV27	TRBJ2-7	NA	TGTGCCAGCAGTTTATCGGGATTCCACGAGCAGTACTTC	CASSLSGFHEQYF
NA	TRBV28	TRBJ2-4	NA	TGTGCCAGCAGTTTAACCCGGGGACCCGCCAAAAACATTCAGTACTTC	CASSLTRGPAKNIQYF
NA	TRBV19	TRBJ2-1	TRBD2	TGTGCCAGTGGGGCGGGGACTACACACTACAATGAGCAGTTCTTC	CASGAGTTHYNEQFF
NA	TRBV2	TRBJ2-1	NA	TGTGCCAGCACCCTTTCTGACCTCGAGCAGTTCTTC	CASTLSDLEQFF
NA	TRBV6-1	TRBJ2-7	TRBD1	TGTGCCAGCAGTTCGGGACAGAGAGAGCAGTACTTC	CASSSGQREQYF
once	TRBV27	TRBJ2-1	NA	TGTGCCAGCAGTTTAGGGGGTGGTGAGCAGTTCTTC	CASSLGGGEQFF
NA	TRBV7-2	TRBJ2-2	NA	TGTGCCAGCAGCTCGTGGGAGGTACCTAGCTCCGGGGAGCTGTTTTTT	CASSSWEVPSSGELFF
NA	TRBV27	TRBJ2-1	NA	TGTGCCAGCAGTTCCCGGGACTCCTTCTACAATGAGCAGTTCTTC	CASSSRDSFYNEQFF
NA	TRBV27	TRBJ2-7	NA	TGTGCCAGCAGTTTAGGACCAGGAGGACACACCTACGAGCAGTACTTC	CASSLGPGGHTYEQYF
NA	TRBV19	TRBJ1-5	TRBD1	TGTGCCAGTAGTAGGAGCCGGACAGGCGGCGGCAATCAGCCCCAGCATTTT	CASSRSRTGGGNQPQHF